This TCR beta chain is drawn from a study of T cell responses to AZD1222 COVID-19 vaccine. Study-wide results and limits: Clonal diversity may have been underestimated, and the donors were mostly white British, with more females than males. Just a handful of AZD1222 recipients were seropositive at baseline.

Of note for this clone: Its antigen remains unidentified.

Germline V gene lookup returns CDR1 MNHNY and CDR2 SVGAGI (reference sequence). The CDR3 extends over 16 amino acids. J gave up 4 bases and V 4 bases, and 10 bases lay outside the gene matches. Repertoires were generated with immunoSEQ multiplex PCR, while TCRdb's copy carries only in-frame clones and drops some. Found here are about 150,000 clones, 91% of them singletons; the top ten hold approximately 1.3%. V is TRBV6-6 and J is TRBJ1-5, with 7 bases identical to TRBD1. The sequence was collected from an adult who received the AZD1222 COVID-19 vaccine. The sequencing used peripheral blood, collected 28 days after the second AZD1222 dose. The CDR3 coding sequence is TGTGCCAGCAGTTCCCACAGGGGACCATTGAATCAGCCCCAGCATTTT. Translating gives CASSSHRGPLNQPQHF.